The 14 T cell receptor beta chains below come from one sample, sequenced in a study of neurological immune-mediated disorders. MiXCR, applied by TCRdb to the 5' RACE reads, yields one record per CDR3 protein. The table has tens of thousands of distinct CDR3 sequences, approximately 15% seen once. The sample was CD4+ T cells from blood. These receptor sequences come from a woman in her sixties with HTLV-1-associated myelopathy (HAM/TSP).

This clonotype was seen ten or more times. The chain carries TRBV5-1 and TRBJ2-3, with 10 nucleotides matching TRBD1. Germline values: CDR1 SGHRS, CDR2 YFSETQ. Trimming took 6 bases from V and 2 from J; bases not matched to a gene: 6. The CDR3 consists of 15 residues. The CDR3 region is CASNRGQGLTDTQYF. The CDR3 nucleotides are TGCGCCAGCAACAGGGGACAGGGGCTCACAGATACGCAGTATTTT.

CDR3: CASSRIVVGNNEQFF. The CDR3 DNA is TGTGCCAGCAGCCGAATCGTGGTGGGTAACAATGAGCAGTTCTTC. The J gene is TRBJ2-1, the V gene TRBV3-1; D call uncertain. V gave up 4 bases and J gave up 5 bases, with 15 bases separating them. This CDR3 has 15 residues. Per germline, CDR1 LGHDT and CDR2 YNNKEL (reference sequence).

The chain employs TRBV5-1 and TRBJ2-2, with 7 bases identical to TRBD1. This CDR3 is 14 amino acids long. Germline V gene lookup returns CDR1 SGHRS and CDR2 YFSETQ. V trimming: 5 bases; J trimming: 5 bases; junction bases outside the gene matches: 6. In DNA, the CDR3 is TGCGCCAGCAGTACGGGACAGCTAACCGGGGAGCTGTTTTTT. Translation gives CASSTGQLTGELFF.

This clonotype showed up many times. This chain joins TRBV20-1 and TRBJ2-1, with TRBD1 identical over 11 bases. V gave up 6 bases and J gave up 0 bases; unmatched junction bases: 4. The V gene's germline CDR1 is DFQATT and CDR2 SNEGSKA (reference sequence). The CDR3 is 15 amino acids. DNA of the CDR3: TGCAGTGCGAGCGGGACAGGGGGCTCCTACAATGAGCAGTTCTTC. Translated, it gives CSASGTGGSYNEQFF.

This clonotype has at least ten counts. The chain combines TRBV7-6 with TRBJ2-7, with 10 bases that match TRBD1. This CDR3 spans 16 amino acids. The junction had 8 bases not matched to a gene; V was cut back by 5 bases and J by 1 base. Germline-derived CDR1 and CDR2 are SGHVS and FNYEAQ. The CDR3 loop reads CASSPDVGQGSYEQYF. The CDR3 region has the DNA TGTGCCAGCAGCCCCGACGTGGGACAGGGGTCCTACGAGCAGTACTTC.

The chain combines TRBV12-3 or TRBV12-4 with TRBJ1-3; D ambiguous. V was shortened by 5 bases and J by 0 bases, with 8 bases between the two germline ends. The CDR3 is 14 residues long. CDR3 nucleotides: TGTGCCAGCAGTCCAGATTCCTCTGGAAACACCATATATTTT. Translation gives CASSPDSSGNTIYF.

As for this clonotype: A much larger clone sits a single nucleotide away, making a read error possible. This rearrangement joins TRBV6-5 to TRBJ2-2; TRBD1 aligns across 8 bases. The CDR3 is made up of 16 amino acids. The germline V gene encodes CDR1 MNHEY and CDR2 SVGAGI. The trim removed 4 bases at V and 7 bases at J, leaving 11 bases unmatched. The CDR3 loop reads CASSFLDREANGELFF. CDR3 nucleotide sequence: TGTGCCAGCAGTTTCCTGGACAGGGAGGCTAACGGGGAGCTGTTTTTT.

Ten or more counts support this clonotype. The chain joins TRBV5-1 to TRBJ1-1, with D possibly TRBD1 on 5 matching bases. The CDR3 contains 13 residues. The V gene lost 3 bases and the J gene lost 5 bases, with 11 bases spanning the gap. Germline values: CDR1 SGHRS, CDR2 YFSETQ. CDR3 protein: CASSSGGETEAFF. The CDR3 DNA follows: TGCGCCAGCAGCTCGGGGGGGGAAACTGAAGCTTTCTTT. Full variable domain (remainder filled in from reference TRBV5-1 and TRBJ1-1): KAGVTQTPRYLIKTRGQQVTLSCSPISGHRSVSWYQQTPGQGLQFLFEYFSETQRNKGNFPGRFSGRQFSNSRSEMNVSTLELGDSALYLCASSSGGETEAFFGQGTRLTVV.

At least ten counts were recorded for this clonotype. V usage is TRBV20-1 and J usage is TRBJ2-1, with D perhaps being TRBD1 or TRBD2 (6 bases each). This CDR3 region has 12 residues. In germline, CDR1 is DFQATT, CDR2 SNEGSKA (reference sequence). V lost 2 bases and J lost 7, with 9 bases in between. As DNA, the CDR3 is TGCAGTGCTAGATGGGGGGCGAATGAGCAGTTCTTC. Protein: CSARWGANEQFF.

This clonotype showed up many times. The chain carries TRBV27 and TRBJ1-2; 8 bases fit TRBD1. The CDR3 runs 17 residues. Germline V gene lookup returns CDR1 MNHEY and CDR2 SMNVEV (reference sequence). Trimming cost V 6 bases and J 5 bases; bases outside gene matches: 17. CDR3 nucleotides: TGTGCCAGCAGGGGGATCCGACAGGGGAAGAGCCTATATGGCTACACCTTC. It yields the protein CASRGIRQGKSLYGYTF.

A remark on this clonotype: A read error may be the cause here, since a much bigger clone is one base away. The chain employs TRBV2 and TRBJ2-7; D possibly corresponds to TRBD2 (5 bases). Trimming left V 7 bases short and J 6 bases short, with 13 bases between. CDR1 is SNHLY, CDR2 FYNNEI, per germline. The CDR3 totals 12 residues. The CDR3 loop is CASNSGLGEQYF. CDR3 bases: TGTGCCAGCAACTCGGGGTTAGGCGAGCAGTACTTC.

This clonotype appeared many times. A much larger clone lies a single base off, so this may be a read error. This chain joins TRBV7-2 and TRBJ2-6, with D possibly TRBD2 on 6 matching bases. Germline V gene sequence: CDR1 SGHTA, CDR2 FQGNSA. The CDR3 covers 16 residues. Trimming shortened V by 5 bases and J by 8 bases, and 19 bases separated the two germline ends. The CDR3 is CASSIQGLGGTNVLTF. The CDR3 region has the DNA TGTGCCAGCAGCATTCAGGGATTGGGCGGGACCAACGTCCTGACTTTC. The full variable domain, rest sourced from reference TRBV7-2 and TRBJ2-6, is GAGVSQSPSNKVTEKGKDVELRCDPISGHTALYWYRQSLGQGLEFLIYFQGNSAPDKSGLPSDRFSAERTGGSVSTLTIQRTQQEDSAVYLCASSIQGLGGTNVLTFGAGSRLTVL.

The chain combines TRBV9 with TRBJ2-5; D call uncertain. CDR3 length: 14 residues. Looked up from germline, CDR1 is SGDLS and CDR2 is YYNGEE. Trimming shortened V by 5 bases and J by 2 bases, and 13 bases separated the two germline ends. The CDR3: CASSHSPNQETQYF. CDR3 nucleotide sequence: TGTGCCAGCAGTCACTCCCCGAATCAAGAGACCCAGTACTTC. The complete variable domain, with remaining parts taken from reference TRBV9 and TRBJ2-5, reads DSGVTQTPKHLITATGQRVTLRCSPRSGDLSVYWYQQSLDQGLQFLIQYYNGEERAKGNILERFSAQQFPDLHSELNLSSLELGDSALYFCASSHSPNQETQYFGPGTRLLVL.

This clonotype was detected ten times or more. The CDR3 DNA reads as TGTGCCAGTAGTAAGGACAGCACAGATACGCAGTATTTT. Translating it yields CASSKDSTDTQYF. The rearrangement joins TRBV19 to TRBJ2-3; D remains ambiguous. This CDR3 has 13 amino acids. The V gene lost 4 bases and the J gene lost 0 bases, with 5 bases spanning the gap. Looked up from germline, CDR1 is LNHDA and CDR2 is SQIVND (reference sequence).